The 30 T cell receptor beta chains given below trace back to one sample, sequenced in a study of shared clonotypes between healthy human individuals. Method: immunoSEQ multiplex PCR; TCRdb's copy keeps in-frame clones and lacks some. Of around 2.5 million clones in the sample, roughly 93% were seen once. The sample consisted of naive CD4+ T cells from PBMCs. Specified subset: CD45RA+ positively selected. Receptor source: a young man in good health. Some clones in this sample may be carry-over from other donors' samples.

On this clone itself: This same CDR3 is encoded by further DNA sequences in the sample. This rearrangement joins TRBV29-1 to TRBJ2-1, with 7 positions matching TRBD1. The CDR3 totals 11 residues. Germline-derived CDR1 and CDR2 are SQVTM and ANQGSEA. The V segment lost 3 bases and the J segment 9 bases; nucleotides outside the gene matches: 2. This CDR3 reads CSVDRGSEQFF. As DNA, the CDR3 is TGCAGCGTTGACAGGGGGAGTGAGCAGTTCTTC.

DNA for the CDR3: TGTGCCAGCAGCTTGGTTCGGCTCTTTCGGTACGAGCAGTACTTC. Amino acids: CASSLVRLFRYEQYF. The chain recombines TRBV5-8 with TRBJ2-7, with unresolved D. The V end lost 0 bases, the J end lost 4 bases, and 14 bases lay between the germline ends. This CDR3 is 15 amino acids long. The germline CDR1 and CDR2 sequences are SGHTS and YDEGEE. Combining the CDR3 with reference TRBV5-8 and TRBJ2-7 gives the whole variable domain EAGVTQSPTHLIKTRGQQATLRCSPISGHTSVYWYQQALGLGLQFLLWYDEGEERNRGNFPPRFSGRQFPNYSSELNVNALELEDSALYLCASSLVRLFRYEQYFGPGTRLTVT.

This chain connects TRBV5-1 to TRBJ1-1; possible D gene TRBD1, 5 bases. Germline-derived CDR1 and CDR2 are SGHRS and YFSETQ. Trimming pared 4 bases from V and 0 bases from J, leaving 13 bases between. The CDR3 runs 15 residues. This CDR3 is CASSRTTAMNTEAFF. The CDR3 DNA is TGCGCCAGCAGCAGGACGACAGCGATGAACACTGAAGCTTTCTTT.

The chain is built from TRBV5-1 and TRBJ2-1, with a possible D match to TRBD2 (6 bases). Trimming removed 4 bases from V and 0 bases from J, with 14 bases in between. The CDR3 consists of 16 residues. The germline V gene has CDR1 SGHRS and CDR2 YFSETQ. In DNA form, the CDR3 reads TGCGCCAGCAGCCTACGCTTCGGGAGCTCCTACAATGAGCAGTTCTTC. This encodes CASSLRFGSSYNEQFF.

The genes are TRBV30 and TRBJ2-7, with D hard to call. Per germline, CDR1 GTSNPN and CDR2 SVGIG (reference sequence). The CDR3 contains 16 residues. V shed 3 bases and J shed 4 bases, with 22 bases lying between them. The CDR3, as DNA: TGTGCCTGGAGCCGCTTCAGGCAGGAAAGGCAGTACGAGCAGTACTTC. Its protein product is CAWSRFRQERQYEQYF.

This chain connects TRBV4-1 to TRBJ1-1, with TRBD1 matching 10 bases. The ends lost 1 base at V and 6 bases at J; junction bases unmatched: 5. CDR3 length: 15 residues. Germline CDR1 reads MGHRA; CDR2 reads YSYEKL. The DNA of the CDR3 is TGCGCCAGCAGCCAAGGCCGGGACAGGGGTTCTGAAGCTTTCTTT. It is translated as CASSQGRDRGSEAFF.

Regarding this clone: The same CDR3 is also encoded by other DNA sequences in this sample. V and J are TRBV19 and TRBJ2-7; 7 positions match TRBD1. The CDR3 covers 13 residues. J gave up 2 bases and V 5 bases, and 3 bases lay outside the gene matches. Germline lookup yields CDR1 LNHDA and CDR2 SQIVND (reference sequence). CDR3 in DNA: TGTGCCAGTAGTTCTGACAGGGCCTACGAGCAGTACTTC. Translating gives CASSSDRAYEQYF.

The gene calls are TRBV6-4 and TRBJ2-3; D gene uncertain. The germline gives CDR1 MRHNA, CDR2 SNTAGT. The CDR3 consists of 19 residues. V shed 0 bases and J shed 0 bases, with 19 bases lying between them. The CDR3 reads CASSDSGPPFRTSTDTQYF. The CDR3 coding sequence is TGTGCCAGCAGTGACTCCGGGCCCCCTTTTCGAACTAGCACAGATACGCAGTATTTT.

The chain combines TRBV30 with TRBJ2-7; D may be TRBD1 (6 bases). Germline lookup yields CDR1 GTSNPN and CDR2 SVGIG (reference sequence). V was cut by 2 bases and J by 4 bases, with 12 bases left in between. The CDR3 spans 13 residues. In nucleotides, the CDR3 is TGTGCCTGGAGTAACAGGGTGCTGTACGAGCAGTACTTC. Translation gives CAWSNRVLYEQYF.

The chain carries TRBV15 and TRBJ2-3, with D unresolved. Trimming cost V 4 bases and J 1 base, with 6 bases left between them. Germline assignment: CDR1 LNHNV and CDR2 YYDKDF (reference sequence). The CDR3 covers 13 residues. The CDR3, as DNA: TGTGCCACCAGCAAGGTCCGCACAGATACGCAGTATTTT. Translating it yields CATSKVRTDTQYF.

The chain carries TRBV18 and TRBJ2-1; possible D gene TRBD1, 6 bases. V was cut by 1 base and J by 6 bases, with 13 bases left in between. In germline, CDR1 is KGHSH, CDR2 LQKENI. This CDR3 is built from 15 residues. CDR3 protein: CASSPLLGQPNEQFF. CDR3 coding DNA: TGTGCCAGCTCACCACTTCTTGGACAGCCCAATGAGCAGTTCTTC.

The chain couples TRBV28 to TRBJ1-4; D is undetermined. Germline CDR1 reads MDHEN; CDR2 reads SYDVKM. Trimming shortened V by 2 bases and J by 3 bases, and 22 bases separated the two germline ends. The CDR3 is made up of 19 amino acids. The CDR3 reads CASSLSDYRANSANEKLFF. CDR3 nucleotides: TGTGCCAGCAGTTTAAGCGATTATCGGGCTAACTCGGCTAATGAAAAACTGTTTTTT.

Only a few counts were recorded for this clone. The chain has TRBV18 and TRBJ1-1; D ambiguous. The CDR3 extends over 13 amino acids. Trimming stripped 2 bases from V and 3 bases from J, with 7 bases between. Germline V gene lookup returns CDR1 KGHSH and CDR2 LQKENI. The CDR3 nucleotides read TGTGCCAGCTCACCAAGTAAGGACACTGAAGCTTTCTTT. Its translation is CASSPSKDTEAFF.

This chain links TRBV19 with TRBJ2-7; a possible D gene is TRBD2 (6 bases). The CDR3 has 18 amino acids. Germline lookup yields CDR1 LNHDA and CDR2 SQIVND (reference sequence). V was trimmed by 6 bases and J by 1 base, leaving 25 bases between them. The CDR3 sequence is CASRDITSRSGSSYEQYF. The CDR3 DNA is TGTGCCAGTAGAGATATAACCTCCAGGAGCGGGTCTTCCTACGAGCAGTACTTC.

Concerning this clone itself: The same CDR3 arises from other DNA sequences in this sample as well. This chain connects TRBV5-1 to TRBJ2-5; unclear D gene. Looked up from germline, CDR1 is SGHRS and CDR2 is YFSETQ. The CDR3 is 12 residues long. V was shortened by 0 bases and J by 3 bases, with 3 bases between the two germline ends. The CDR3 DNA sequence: TGCGCCAGCAGCTTGGACAAAGAGACCCAGTACTTC. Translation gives CASSLDKETQYF.

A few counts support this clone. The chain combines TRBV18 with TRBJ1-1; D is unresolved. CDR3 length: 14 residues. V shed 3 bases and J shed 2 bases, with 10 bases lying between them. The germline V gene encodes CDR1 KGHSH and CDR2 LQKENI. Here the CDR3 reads CASSPTSGNTEAFF. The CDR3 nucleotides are TGTGCCAGCTCACCGACGAGTGGAAACACTGAAGCTTTCTTT.

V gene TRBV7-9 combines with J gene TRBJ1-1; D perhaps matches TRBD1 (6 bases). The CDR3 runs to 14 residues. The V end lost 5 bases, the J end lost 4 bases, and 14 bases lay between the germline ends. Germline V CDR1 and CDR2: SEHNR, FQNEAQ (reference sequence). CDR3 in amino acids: CASSPQGMGTEAFF. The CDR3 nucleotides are TGTGCCAGCAGCCCACAGGGTATGGGCACTGAAGCTTTCTTT.

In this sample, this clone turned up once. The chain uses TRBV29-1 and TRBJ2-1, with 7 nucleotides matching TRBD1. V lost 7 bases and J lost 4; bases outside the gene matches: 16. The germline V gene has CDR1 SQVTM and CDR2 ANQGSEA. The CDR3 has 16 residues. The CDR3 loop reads CSAYDWTGKSYNEQFF. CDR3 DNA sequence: TGCAGCGCCTACGACTGGACAGGCAAATCTTACAATGAGCAGTTCTTC.

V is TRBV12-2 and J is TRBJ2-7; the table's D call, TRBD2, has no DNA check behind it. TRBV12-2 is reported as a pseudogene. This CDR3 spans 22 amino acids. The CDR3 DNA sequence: TGTGCAAGTCGCTTAACCCCGGCCTCCGGGACTAGCGGGAGTCAACGGGTCTACGAGCAGTACTTC. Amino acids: CASRLTPASGTSGSQRVYEQYF.

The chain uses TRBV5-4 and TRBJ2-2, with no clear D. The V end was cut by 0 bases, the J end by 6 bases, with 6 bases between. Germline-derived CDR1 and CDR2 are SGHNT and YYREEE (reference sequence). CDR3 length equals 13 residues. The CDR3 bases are TGTGCCAGCAGCTTGGTGGCATCCGGGGAGCTGTTTTTT. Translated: CASSLVASGELFF.

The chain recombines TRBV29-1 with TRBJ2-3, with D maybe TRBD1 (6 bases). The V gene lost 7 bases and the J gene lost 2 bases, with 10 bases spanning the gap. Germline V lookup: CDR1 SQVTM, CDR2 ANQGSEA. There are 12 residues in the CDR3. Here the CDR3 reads CSGNRVTDTQYF. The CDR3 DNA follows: TGCAGCGGGAACAGGGTCACAGATACGCAGTATTTT.

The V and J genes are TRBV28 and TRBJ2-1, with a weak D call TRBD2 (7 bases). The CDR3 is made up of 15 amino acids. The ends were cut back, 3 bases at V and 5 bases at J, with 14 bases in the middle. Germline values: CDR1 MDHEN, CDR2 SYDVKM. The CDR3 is CASSLGAGDDNEQFF. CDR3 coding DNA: TGTGCCAGCAGTTTGGGGGCGGGAGATGACAATGAGCAGTTCTTC. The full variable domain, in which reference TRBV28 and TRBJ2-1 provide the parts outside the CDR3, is DVKVTQSSRYLVKRTGEKVFLECVQDMDHENMFWYRQDPGLGLRLIYFSYDVKMKEKGDIPEGYSVSREKKERFSLILESASTNQTSMYLCASSLGAGDDNEQFFGPGTRLTVL.

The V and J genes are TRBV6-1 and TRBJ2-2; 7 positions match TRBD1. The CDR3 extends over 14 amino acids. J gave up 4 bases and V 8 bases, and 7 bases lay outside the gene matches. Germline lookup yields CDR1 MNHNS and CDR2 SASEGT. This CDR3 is CASYRGDVTGELFF. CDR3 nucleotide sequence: TGTGCCAGCTACAGGGGAGACGTCACCGGGGAGCTGTTTTTT.

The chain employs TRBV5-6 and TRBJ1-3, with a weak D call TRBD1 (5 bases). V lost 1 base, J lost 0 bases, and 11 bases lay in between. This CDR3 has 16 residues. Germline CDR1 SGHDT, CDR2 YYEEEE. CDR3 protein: CASSLSPGSSGNTIYF. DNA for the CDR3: TGTGCCAGCAGCTTGTCCCCAGGGAGCTCTGGAAACACCATATATTTT.

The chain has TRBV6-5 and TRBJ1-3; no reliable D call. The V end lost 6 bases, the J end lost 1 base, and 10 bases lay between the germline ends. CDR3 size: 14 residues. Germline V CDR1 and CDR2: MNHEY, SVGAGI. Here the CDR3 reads CASRKDGSGNTIYF. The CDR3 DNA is TGTGCCAGCAGAAAGGATGGATCTGGAAACACCATATATTTT.

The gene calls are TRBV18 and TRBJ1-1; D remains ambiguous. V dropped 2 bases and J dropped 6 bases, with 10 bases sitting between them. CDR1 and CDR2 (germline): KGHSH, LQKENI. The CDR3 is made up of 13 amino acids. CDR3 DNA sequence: TGTGCCAGCTCACCATCCCGGATGGCTGAAGCTTTCTTT. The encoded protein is CASSPSRMAEAFF. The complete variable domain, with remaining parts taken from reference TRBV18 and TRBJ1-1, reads NAGVMQNPRHLVRRRGQEARLRCSPMKGHSHVYWYRQLPEEGLKFMVYLQKENIIDESGMPKERFSAEFPKEGPSILRIQQVVRGDSAAYFCASSPSRMAEAFFGQGTRLTVV.

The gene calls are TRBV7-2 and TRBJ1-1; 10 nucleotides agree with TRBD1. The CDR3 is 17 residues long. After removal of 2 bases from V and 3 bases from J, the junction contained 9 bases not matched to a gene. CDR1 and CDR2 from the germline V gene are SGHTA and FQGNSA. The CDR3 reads CASSLWGWDRGYTEAFF. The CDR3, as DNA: TGTGCCAGCAGCTTATGGGGGTGGGACAGGGGTTACACTGAAGCTTTCTTT.

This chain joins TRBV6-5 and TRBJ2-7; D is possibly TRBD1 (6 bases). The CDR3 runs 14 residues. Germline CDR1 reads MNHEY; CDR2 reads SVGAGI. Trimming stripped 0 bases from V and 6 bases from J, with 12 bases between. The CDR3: CASSYSKQGGEQYF. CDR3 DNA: TGTGCCAGCAGTTACTCGAAACAGGGCGGCGAGCAGTACTTC.

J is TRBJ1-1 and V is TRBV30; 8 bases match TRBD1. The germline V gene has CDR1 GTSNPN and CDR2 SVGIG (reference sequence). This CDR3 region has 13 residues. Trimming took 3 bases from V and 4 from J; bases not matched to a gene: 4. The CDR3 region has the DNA TGTGCCTGGAGATTGACAGGGGTCACTGAAGCTTTCTTT. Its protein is CAWRLTGVTEAFF.

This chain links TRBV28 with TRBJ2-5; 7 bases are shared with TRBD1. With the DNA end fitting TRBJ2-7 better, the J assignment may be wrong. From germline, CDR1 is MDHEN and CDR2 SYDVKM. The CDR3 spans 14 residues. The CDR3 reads CASSPTGVTYEQYF. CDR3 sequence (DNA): TGTGCCAGCAGTCCAACAGGGGTTACCTACGAGCAGTACTTC.